The clone carrying this T cell receptor (beta chain) was seen a single time. The data were taken from a study of T cells after somatic rescue of genetic block. Here immunoSEQ multiplex PCR was the method, and the copy in TCRdb shows in-frame clones only, minus some. The sample lists tens of thousands of clones; about 87% were seen once. The CDR3 covers 13 residues. V lost 6 bases, J lost 4 bases, and 10 bases lay in between. Per the germline V gene, CDR1 is SNHLY and CDR2 is FYNNEI. Sequenced material: peripheral blood mononuclear cells (PBMCs). The chain recombines TRBV2 with TRBJ2-1; TRBD2 might be the D (6 bases). The source is a woman younger than 35. Here the CDR3 reads CASRWGRYNEQFF. Here the CDR3 DNA reads TGTGCCAGCAGGTGGGGGAGGTACAATGAGCAGTTCTTC. Full variable domain (remainder filled in from reference TRBV2 and TRBJ2-1): EPEVTQTPSHQVTQMGQEVILRCVPISNHLYFYWYRQILGQKVEFLVSFYNNEISEKSEIFDDQFSVERPDGSNFTLKIRSTKLEDSAMYFCASRWGRYNEQFFGPGTRLTVL.